Listed below are T cell receptor beta chains from one sample, sequenced in a study of HIV-infected patients and healthy controls. In TCRdb, the 5' RACE reads were re-called with MiXCR into one record per CDR3 protein. The sample yields about 24,000 distinct CDR3 sequences, approximately 9% seen once. Sequences were obtained from blood. These receptors came from an adult in good health. Each CDR3 is given with its conserved first and last residue. A D gene is named only where the DNA matches it firmly. Where a row states a size, it is once, few, many or the class of an expanded clone; other rows omit it.

j_call | d_call | clone_size | v_call | cdr3_aa | cdr3_nt
TRBJ1-5 | NA | many | TRBV10-3 | CAISPTGDQPQHF | TGTGCCATCAGCCCCACGGGGGATCAGCCCCAGCATTTT
TRBJ1-3 | NA | many | TRBV27 | CASSRYMGDFFGSQGNTIYF | TGTGCCAGCAGCCGCTATATGGGGGATTTCTTCGGGTCCCAAGGAAACACCATATATTTT
TRBJ2-2 | NA | NA | TRBV24-1 | CATSDPRGTGELFF | TGTGCCACCAGTGATCCCAGGGGCACCGGGGAGCTGTTTTTT
TRBJ2-2 | NA | NA | TRBV9 | CASSARPGTGELFF | TGTGCCAGCAGCGCCCGACCTGGCACCGGGGAGCTGTTTTTT
TRBJ1-2 | NA | few | TRBV30 | CAWSPGANYGYTF | TGTGCCTGGAGTCCCGGAGCTAACTATGGCTACACCTTC
TRBJ1-5 | NA | many | TRBV12-3/TRBV12-4 | CASSFRRHF | TGTGCCAGCAGTTTCAGAAGGCATTTT
TRBJ2-5 | TRBD2 | few | TRBV6-5 | CASRGVETQYF | TGTGCGAGTCGGGGGGTGGAGACCCAGTACTTC
TRBJ2-3 | TRBD2 | NA | TRBV4-1 | CASSQPPGGPTDTQYF | TGCGCCAGCAGCCAACCCCCGGGGGGGCCTACAGATACGCAGTATTTT
TRBJ2-1 | NA | many | TRBV5-1 | CASSLGGSSYNEQFF | TGCGCCAGCAGCTTGGGGGGGAGCTCCTACAATGAGCAGTTCTTC
TRBJ2-7 | NA | many | TRBV6-1 | CASSELGADYEQYF | TGTGCCAGCAGTGAGCTTGGGGCCGACTACGAGCAGTACTTC
TRBJ1-1 | NA | NA | TRBV6-2/TRBV6-3 | CASSFLNTEAFF | TGTGCCAGCAGTTTCCTGAACACTGAAGCTTTCTTT
TRBJ1-1 | NA | medium-sized | TRBV7-9 | CASSLTGNGMNTEAFF | TGTGCCAGCAGCTTAACAGGGAATGGGATGAACACTGAAGCTTTCTTT
TRBJ1-5 | NA | many | TRBV6-5 | CATSFGVRGQPQHF | TGTGCCACCTCCTTTGGGGTCCGAGGTCAGCCCCAGCATTTT
TRBJ2-3 | NA | few | TRBV7-9 | CASSLGGQLKTDTQYF | TGTGCCAGCAGCTTAGGCGGTCAGTTAAAAACAGATACGCAGTATTTT
TRBJ1-5 | NA | NA | TRBV6-2/TRBV6-3 | CASSYGTGQIQPQHF | TGTGCCAGCAGTTATGGCACAGGGCAAATTCAGCCCCAGCATTTT
TRBJ1-2 | NA | many | TRBV6-5 | CASSYSSGDYGYTF | TGTGCCAGCAGTTACTCGTCAGGAGACTATGGCTACACCTTC
TRBJ1-4 | NA | many | TRBV6-5 | CASSRSMNEKLFF | TGTGCCAGCAGCCGTAGCATGAATGAAAAACTGTTTTTT
TRBJ1-4 | NA | many | TRBV6-1 | CASSGGFNEKLFF | TGTGCCAGCAGTGGGGGGTTTAATGAAAAACTGTTTTTT
TRBJ2-7 | NA | NA | TRBV25-1 | CASSDQGGPYEQYF | TGTGCCAGCAGTGACCAGGGAGGTCCCTACGAGCAGTACTTC
TRBJ1-4 | NA | many | TRBV20-1 | CSAGDRSNEKLFF | TGCAGTGCCGGGGACCGCTCTAATGAAAAACTGTTTTTT
TRBJ1-4 | NA | many | TRBV12-3/TRBV12-4 | CASSLAWGPAEKLFF | TGTGCCAGCAGTTTAGCGTGGGGGCCGGCTGAAAAACTGTTTTTT
TRBJ2-3 | NA | many | TRBV6-2/TRBV6-3 | CASNPHPRGWGTDTQYF | TGTGCCAGCAACCCACATCCGAGGGGTTGGGGCACAGATACGCAGTATTTT
TRBJ2-3 | TRBD2 | few | TRBV6-5 | CASSLLGGLAGAADTQYF | TGTGCCAGCAGCCTCCTGGGGGGACTAGCGGGGGCGGCAGATACGCAGTATTTT
TRBJ1-1 | NA | medium-sized | TRBV27 | CASSLRRGSEAFF | TGTGCCAGCAGTCTGCGCAGGGGCTCTGAAGCTTTCTTT
TRBJ1-1 | NA | many | TRBV10-3 | CAISELTYTEAFF | TGTGCCATCAGTGAGTTAACCTACACTGAAGCTTTCTTT
TRBJ1-5 | NA | many | TRBV7-9 | CASSWGGPQHF | TGTGCCAGCAGCTGGGGGGGGCCCCAGCATTTT
TRBJ1-1 | NA | NA | TRBV5-4 | CASSGGGRMNTEAFF | TGTGCCAGCAGCGGGGGGGGACGAATGAACACTGAAGCTTTCTTT
TRBJ2-1 | NA | many | TRBV21-1 | CASSNPSRGGPHEQFF | TGTGCCAGCAGCAACCCCTCTCGGGGGGGACCCCATGAGCAGTTCTTC
TRBJ1-5 | NA | many | TRBV28 | CASSFRSQPQHF | TGTGCCAGCAGTTTCCGGTCTCAGCCCCAGCATTTT
TRBJ2-7 | NA | many | TRBV5-1 | CASSLELVEDEQYF | TGCGCCAGCAGCTTAGAACTGGTGGAGGACGAGCAGTACTTC
TRBJ1-3 | NA | many | TRBV21-1 | CARWDRGSSGNTIYF | TGTGCCAGGTGGGACAGGGGAAGCTCTGGAAACACCATATATTTT
TRBJ1-1 | TRBD1 | many | TRBV5-4 | CASRKGALGLMNTEAFF | TGTGCCAGCAGGAAGGGGGCGTTGGGTCTTATGAACACTGAAGCTTTCTTT
TRBJ1-5 | NA | many | TRBV6-5 | CASRTGYGNQPQHF | TGTGCCAGCCGTACGGGATATGGCAATCAGCCCCAGCATTTT
TRBJ1-1 | NA | many | TRBV7-3 | CASTGTFGTEAFF | TGTGCCAGCACCGGGACATTTGGGACTGAAGCTTTCTTT